Below are 8 T cell receptor beta chains sequenced from a single sample in a study of blood T cell repertoires in COVID-19. Method: immunoSEQ multiplex PCR; TCRdb's copy keeps in-frame clones and lacks some. Of 80,000 to 100,000 clones detected, 75% to 85% appear once; the ten largest clones hold 10%. The specimen sequenced was peripheral blood. These receptors were taken from a woman aged 70-85 years with acute or convalescent COVID-19.

The gene calls are TRBV27 and TRBJ1-1; D unclear. The CDR3 consists of 15 residues. Trimming removed 4 bases at V and 2 bases at J, with 14 bases between. Germline-derived CDR1 and CDR2 are MNHEY and SMNVEV (reference sequence). The CDR3 reads CASSSPSTENTEAFF. DNA for the CDR3: TGTGCCAGCAGTTCTCCCTCCACAGAAAACACTGAAGCTTTCTTT.

This chain uses TRBV28 with TRBJ2-1; 11 nucleotides agree with TRBD1. This CDR3 contains 16 residues. Germline V gene data show CDR1 as MDHEN and CDR2 as SYDVKM. After removal of 1 base from V and 6 bases from J, the junction contained 5 bases not matched to a gene. The CDR3 DNA reads as TGTGCCAGCAGTTTATTGACCGGGACAGGGGGCAATGAGCAGTTCTTC. This gives the protein CASSLLTGTGGNEQFF.

The table lists this clone with a few counts. The chain is built from TRBV28 and TRBJ1-5; 9 nucleotides agree with TRBD1. The CDR3 has 17 amino acids. Germline CDR1 reads MDHEN; CDR2 reads SYDVKM. Unmatched junction bases numbered 8, after V lost 0 bases and J lost 5 bases. The DNA of the CDR3 is TGTGCCAGCAGTTTATGGGGGGGGACAGGGTCCGATCAGCCCCAGCATTTT. This gives the protein CASSLWGGTGSDQPQHF.

The genes are TRBV18 and TRBJ1-6; a weak D match, TRBD1 (6 bases). This CDR3 has 16 residues. From germline, CDR1 is KGHSH and CDR2 LQKENI. V was shortened by 4 bases and J by 5 bases, with 15 bases between the two germline ends. Written as DNA, the CDR3 is TGTGCCAGCTCACTTCCCAGGGGAACGAATAATTCACCCCTCCACTTT. Protein sequence: CASSLPRGTNNSPLHF.

The sample holds a few counts of this clone. The chain employs TRBV7-2 and TRBJ1-5; D ambiguous. The CDR3 has 14 residues. Germline V gene lookup returns CDR1 SGHTA and CDR2 FQGNSA. V was clipped by 1 base and J by 4 bases, with 8 bases between them. The CDR3 nucleotides read TGTGCCAGCAGCTTAGGACGGGATAATCAGCCCCAGCATTTT. Amino acid sequence: CASSLGRDNQPQHF.

CDR3 region: CASSGLGSSYNEQFF. In nucleotides, the CDR3 is TGTGCCAGCAGCGGACTAGGGAGCTCCTACAATGAGCAGTTCTTC. J is TRBJ2-1 and V is TRBV7-3, with 7 bases matching TRBD2. The CDR3 sequence is 15 residues long. V shed 5 bases and J 0 bases; nucleotides not matched to a gene: 4. Germline-derived CDR1 and CDR2 are SGHTA and FQGTGA.

J is TRBJ1-3 and V is TRBV2; D remains ambiguous. Germline V gives CDR1 SNHLY, CDR2 FYNNEI. The V gene lost 2 bases and the J gene lost 6 bases, with 5 bases spanning the gap. The CDR3 loop spans 12 amino acids. DNA of the CDR3: TGTGCCAGCAGTGAACGCGTAAACACCATATATTTT. Protein: CASSERVNTIYF.

J is TRBJ1-2 and V is TRBV6-6; D is unclear. CDR1 MNHNY and CDR2 SVGAGI come from the germline V gene (reference sequence). The CDR3 totals 11 residues. The V end lost 5 bases, the J end lost 3 bases, and 4 bases lay between the germline ends. The CDR3, as DNA: TGTGCCAGCAGTACTCACTATGGCTACACCTTC. Amino acid sequence: CASSTHYGYTF.